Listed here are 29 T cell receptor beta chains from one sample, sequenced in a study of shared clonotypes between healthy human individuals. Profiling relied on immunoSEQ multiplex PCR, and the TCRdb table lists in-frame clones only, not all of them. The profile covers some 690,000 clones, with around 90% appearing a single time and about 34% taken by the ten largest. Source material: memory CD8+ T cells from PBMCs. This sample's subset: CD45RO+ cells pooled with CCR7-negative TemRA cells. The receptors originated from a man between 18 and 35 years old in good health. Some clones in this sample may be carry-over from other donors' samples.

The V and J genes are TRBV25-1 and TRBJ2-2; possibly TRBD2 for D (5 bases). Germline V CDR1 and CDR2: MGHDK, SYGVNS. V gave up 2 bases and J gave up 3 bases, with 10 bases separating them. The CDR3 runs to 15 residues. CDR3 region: CASSEHGVYTGELFF. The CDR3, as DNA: TGTGCCAGCAGTGAACACGGGGTGTACACCGGGGAGCTGTTTTTT. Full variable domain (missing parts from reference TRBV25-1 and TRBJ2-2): EADIYQTPRYLVIGTGKKITLECSQTMGHDKMYWYQQDPGMELHLIHYSYGVNSTEKGDLSSESTVSRIRTEHFPLTLESARPSHTSQYLCASSEHGVYTGELFFGEGSRLTVL.

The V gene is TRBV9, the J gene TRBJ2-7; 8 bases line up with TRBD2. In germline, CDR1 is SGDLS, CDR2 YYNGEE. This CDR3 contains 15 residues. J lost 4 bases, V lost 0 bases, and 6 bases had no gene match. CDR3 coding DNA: TGTGCCAGCAGCGTAGGGAGCGGGAGAGGGTACGAGCAGTACTTC. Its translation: CASSVGSGRGYEQYF.

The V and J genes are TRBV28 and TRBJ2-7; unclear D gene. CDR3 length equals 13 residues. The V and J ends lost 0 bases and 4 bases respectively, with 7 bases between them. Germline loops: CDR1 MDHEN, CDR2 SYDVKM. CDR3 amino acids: CASSLWQEYEQYF. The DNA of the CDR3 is TGTGCCAGCAGTTTATGGCAGGAGTACGAGCAGTACTTC. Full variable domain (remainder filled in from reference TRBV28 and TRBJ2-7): DVKVTQSSRYLVKRTGEKVFLECVQDMDHENMFWYRQDPGLGLRLIYFSYDVKMKEKGDIPEGYSVSREKKERFSLILESASTNQTSMYLCASSLWQEYEQYFGPGTRLTVT.

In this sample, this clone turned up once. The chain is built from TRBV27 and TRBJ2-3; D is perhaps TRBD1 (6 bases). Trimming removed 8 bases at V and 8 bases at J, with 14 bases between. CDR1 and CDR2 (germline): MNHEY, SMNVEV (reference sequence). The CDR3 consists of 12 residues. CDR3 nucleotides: TGTGCCAGCCCGGCAGGGGATGGTACGCAGTATTTT. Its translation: CASPAGDGTQYF.

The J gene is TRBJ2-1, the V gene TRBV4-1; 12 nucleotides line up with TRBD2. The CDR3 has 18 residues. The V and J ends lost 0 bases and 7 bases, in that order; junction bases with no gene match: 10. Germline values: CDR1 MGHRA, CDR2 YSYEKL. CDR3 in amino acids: CASSQENRRLAGVNEQFF. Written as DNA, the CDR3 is TGCGCCAGCAGCCAAGAAAATCGGCGACTAGCGGGAGTTAATGAGCAGTTCTTC.

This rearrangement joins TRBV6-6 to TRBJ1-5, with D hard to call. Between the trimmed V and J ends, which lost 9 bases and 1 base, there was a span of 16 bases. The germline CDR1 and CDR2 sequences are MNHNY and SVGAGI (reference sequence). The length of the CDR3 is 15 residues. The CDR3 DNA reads TGTGCCAGTTTGGACGTTAACGGAAGCAATCAGCCCCAGCATTTT. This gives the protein CASLDVNGSNQPQHF.

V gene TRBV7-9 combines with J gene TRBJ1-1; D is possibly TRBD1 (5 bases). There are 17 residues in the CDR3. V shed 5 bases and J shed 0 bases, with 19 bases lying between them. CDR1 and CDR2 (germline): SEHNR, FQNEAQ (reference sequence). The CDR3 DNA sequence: TGTGCCAGCAGCCTCGGACAAGTTGGGCCCCTGAACACTGAAGCTTTCTTT. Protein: CASSLGQVGPLNTEAFF.

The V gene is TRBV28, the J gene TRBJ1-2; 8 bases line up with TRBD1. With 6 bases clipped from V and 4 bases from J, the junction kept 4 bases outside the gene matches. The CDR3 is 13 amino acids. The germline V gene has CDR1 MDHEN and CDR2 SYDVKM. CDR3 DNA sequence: TGTGCCAGCAGAGGACAGGGAAGCTATGGCTACACCTTC. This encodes CASRGQGSYGYTF.

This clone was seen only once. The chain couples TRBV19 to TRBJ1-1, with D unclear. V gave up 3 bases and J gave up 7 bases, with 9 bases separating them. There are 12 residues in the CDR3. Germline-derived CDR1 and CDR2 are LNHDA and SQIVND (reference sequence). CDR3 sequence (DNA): TGTGCCAGTAGTATTCTCGGACTTGAAGCTTTCTTT. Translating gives CASSILGLEAFF.

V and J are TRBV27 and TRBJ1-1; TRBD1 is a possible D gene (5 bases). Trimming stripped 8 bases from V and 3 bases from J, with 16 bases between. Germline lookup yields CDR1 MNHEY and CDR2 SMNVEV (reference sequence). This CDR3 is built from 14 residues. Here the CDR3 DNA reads TGTGCCAGCCGATGGGGCCGGACGGACACTGAAGCTTTCTTT. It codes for CASRWGRTDTEAFF.

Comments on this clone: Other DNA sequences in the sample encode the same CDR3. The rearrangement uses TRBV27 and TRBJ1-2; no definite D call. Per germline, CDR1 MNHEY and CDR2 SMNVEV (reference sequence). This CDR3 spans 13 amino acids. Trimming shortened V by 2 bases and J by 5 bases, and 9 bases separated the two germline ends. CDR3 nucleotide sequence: TGTGCCAGCAGTTTAGGAACGGCATATGGCTACACCTTC. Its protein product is CASSLGTAYGYTF.

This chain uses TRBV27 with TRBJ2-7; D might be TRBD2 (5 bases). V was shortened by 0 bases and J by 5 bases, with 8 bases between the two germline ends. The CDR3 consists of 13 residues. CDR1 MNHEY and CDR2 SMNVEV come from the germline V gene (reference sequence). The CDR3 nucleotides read TGTGCCAGCAGTTTATCGGAGGTGGACGAGCAGTACTTC. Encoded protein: CASSLSEVDEQYF.

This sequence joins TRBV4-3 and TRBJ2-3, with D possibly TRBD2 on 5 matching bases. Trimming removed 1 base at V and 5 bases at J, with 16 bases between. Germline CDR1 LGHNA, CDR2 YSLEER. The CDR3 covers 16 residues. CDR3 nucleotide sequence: TGCGCCAGCAGCCAAGTTGGGCGGGCCGGGGAAGATACGCAGTATTTT. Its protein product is CASSQVGRAGEDTQYF.

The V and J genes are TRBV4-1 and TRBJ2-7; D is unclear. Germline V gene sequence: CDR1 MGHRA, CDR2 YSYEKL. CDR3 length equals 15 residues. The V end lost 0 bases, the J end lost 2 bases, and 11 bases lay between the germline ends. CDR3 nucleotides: TGCGCCAGCAGCCAAGAGGAGAGAACGGCCTACGAGCAGTACTTC. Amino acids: CASSQEERTAYEQYF.

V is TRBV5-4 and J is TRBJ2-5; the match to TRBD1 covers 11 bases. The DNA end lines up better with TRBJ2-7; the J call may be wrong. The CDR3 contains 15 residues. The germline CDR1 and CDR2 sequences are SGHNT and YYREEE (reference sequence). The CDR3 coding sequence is TGTGCCAGCAGCATGGGGACAGGGGGGCAGGACGAGCAGTACTTC. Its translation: CASSMGTGGQDEQYF.

For the CDR3, the DNA is TGTGCCAGCAGCTTGACAGTTCTCCAAGAGACCCAGTACTTC. Protein: CASSLTVLQETQYF. The chain has TRBV5-5 and TRBJ2-5; no firm D call. Trimming cost V 1 base and J 1 base, with 8 bases left between them. There are 14 residues in the CDR3. In germline, CDR1 is SGHKS, CDR2 YYEKEE (reference sequence). The full variable domain, in which reference TRBV5-5 and TRBJ2-5 provide the parts outside the CDR3, is DAGVTQSPTHLIKTRGQQVTLRCSPISGHKSVSWYQQVLGQGPQFIFQYYEKEERGRGNFPDRFSARQFPNYSSELNVNALLLGDSALYLCASSLTVLQETQYFGPGTRLLVL.

CDR3 amino acids: CASSQDARQPQETQYF. CDR3 nucleotides: TGCGCCAGCAGCCAAGATGCGCGGCAGCCACAAGAGACCCAGTACTTC. The V and J genes are TRBV4-3 and TRBJ2-5; D gene ambiguous. V was clipped by 0 bases and J by 2 bases, with 13 bases between them. The CDR3 is made up of 16 amino acids. Germline CDR1 reads LGHNA; CDR2 reads YSLEER.

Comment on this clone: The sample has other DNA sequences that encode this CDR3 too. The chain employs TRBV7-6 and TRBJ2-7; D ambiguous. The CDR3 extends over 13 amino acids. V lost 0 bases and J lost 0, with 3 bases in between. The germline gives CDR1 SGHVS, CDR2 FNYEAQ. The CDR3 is CASSLAGSYEQYF. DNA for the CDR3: TGTGCCAGCAGCTTAGCAGGCTCCTACGAGCAGTACTTC.

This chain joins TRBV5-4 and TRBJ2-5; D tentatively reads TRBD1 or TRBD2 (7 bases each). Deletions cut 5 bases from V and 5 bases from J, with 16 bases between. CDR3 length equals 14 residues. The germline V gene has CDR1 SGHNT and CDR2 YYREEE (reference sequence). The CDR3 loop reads CASSEGAGGETQYF. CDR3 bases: TGTGCCAGCAGTGAGGGGGCCGGGGGGGAGACCCAGTACTTC. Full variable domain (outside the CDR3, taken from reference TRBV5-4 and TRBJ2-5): ETGVTQSPTHLIKTRGQQVTLRCSSQSGHNTVSWYQQALGQGPQFIFQYYREEENGRGNFPPRFSGLQFPNYSSELNVNALELDDSALYLCASSEGAGGETQYFGPGTRLLVL.

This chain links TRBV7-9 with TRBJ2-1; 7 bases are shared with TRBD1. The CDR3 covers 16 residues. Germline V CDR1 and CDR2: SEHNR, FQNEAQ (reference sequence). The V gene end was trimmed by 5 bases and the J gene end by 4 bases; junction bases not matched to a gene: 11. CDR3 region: CASSGLPGQLYNEQFF. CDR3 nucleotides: TGTGCCAGCAGCGGACTTCCGGGACAGTTATACAATGAGCAGTTCTTC.

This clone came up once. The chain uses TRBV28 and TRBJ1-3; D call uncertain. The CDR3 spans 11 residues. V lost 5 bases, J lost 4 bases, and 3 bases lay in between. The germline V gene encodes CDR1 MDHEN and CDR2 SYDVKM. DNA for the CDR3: TGTGCCAGCAGTCCCGGAAACACCATATATTTT. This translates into CASSPGNTIYF.

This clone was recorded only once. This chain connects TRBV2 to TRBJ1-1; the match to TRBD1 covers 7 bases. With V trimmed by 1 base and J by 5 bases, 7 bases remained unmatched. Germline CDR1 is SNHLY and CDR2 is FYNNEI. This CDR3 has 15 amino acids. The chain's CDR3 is CASSEVPQGGTEAFF. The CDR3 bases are TGTGCCAGCAGTGAAGTACCCCAGGGGGGTACTGAAGCTTTCTTT.

DNA of the CDR3: TGTGCCAGCAGTGGAGGGGTGGGGGAGACCTACAATGAGCAGTTCTTC. Its translation: CASSGGVGETYNEQFF. J is TRBJ2-1 and V is TRBV2; D assignment may be TRBD1 or TRBD2 (5 bases each). CDR3 length: 16 amino acids. V gave up 4 bases and J gave up 2 bases, with 15 bases separating them. The germline V gene has CDR1 SNHLY and CDR2 FYNNEI.

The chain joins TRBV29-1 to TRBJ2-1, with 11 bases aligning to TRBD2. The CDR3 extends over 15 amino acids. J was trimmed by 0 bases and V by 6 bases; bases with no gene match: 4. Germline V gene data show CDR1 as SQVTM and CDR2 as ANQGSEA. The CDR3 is CSVETSGSSYNEQFF. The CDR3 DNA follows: TGCAGCGTGGAAACTAGCGGGAGCTCCTACAATGAGCAGTTCTTC.

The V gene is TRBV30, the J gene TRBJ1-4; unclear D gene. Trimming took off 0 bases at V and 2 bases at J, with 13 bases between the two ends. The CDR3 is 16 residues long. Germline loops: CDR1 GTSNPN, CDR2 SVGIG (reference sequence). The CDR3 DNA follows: TGTGCCTGGAGTGTCGCGAAAGGGAGGACTAATGAAAAACTGTTTTTT. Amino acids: CAWSVAKGRTNEKLFF.

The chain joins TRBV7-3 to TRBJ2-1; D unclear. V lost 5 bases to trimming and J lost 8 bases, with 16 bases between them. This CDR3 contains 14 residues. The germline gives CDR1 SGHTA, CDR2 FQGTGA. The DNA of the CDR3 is TGTGCCAGCAGCCCAAATGGCCTATGGGATGAGCAGTTCTTC. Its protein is CASSPNGLWDEQFF.

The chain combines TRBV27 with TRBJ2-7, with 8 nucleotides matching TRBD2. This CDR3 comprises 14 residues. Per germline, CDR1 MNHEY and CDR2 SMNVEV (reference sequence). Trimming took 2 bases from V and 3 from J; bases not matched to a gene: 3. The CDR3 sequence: CASSLIAGYYEQYF. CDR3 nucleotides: TGTGCCAGCAGTTTAATAGCGGGGTACTACGAGCAGTACTTC.

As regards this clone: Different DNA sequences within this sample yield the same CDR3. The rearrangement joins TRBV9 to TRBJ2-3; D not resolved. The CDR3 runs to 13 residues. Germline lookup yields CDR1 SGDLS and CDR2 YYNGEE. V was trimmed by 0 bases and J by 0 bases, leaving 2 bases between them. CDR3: CASSVVSTDTQYF. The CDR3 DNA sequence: TGTGCCAGCAGCGTAGTTAGCACAGATACGCAGTATTTT.

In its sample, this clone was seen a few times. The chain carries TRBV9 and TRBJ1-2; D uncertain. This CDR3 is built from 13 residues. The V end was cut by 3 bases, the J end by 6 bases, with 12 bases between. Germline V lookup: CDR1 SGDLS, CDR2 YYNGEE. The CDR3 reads CASSGPGLDGYTF. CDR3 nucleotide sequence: TGTGCCAGCAGCGGCCCGGGTTTAGATGGCTACACCTTC.